This TCR beta chain was identified in a study of Ad26.COV2.S vaccination and SARS-CoV-2 variants. The CDR3 length is 14 residues. Per the germline V gene, CDR1 is SGHRS and CDR2 is YFSETQ. V was clipped by 4 bases and J by 6 bases, with 15 bases between them. Indicated treatment: around 19 received Ad26.COV2.S at low or high dose, single or two shots; 5 received placebo; per-sample allocation not given. The samples were gathered on day 63 after the first injection of vaccine or placebo. The repertoire was sequenced with immunoSEQ multiplex PCR; TCRdb's copy has only in-frame clones and lacks some. The profile shows more than 300,000 clones, 70% to 90% of them singletons.

V usage is TRBV5-1 and J usage is TRBJ2-3, with D maybe TRBD1 (6 bases). This TCR was sampled from a person between 18 and 65 years old who received the Ad26.COV2.S COVID-19 vaccine or a placebo. Source: peripheral blood, taken in a trial of Ad26.COV2.S vaccine versus placebo. The CDR3, as DNA: TGCGCCAGCAGCGCGGACAGTAGGGAGGATACGCAGTATTTT. Translation gives CASSADSREDTQYF. The full variable domain, rest sourced from reference TRBV5-1 and TRBJ2-3, is KAGVTQTPRYLIKTRGQQVTLSCSPISGHRSVSWYQQTPGQGLQFLFEYFSETQRNKGNFPGRFSGRQFSNSRSEMNVSTLELGDSALYLCASSADSREDTQYFGPGTRLTVL.